In this sample, the clone carrying this T cell receptor (beta chain) turned up many times. Its antigen is unidentified. Both previously described methods and listed TCR primers were employed to make bulk TCR libraries. TCRdb reprocessed the PCR reads with MiXCR, giving one entry per CDR3 protein. The data hold 550,000 to 750,000 distinct CDR3 sequences, with less than 20% observed a single time. This sample was included in a study of molecular identifiers for immune sequencing clone quantification. Whole-study findings and limits: Clones carrying above 20 RNA copies accounted for over 98% of effector molecules, under 1% in naive cells. Sizes of highly expanded clones could be underestimated through identical TCRs sharing a barcode.

Naive CD8 library inputs spanned about 18,000 to 1,100,000 sorted cells and 10%, 30% or 50% RNA. V shed 3 bases and J 1 base; nucleotides not matched to a gene: 5. There are 15 residues in the CDR3. In germline, CDR1 is SEHNR, CDR2 FQNEAQ (reference sequence). The TCR originated in a human donor in good health. Some libraries in this study had Jurkat cell RNA spiked in. This chain connects TRBV7-9 to TRBJ2-5; 7 bases agree with TRBD1. The sample consisted of naive CD8+ T cells from blood, with Jurkat cell RNA spiked in. The subset is: FACS-sorted CD8+CD4-CCR7+CD45RA+ naive T cells. For the CDR3, the DNA is TGTGCCAGCAGCTTTTCACAGGGGCTCCAAGAGACCCAGTACTTC. Protein product: CASSFSQGLQETQYF.